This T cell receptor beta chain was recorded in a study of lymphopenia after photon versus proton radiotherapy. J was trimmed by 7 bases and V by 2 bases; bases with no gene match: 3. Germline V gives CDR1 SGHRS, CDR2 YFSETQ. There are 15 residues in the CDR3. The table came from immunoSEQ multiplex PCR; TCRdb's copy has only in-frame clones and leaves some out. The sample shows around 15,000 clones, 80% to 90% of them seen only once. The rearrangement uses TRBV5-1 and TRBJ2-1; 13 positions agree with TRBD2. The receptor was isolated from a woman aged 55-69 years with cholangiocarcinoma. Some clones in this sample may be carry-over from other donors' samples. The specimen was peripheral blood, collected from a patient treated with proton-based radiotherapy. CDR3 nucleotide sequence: TGCGCCAGCAGCTTACTAGCGGGGGGGTTAAATGAGCAGTTCTTC. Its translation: CASSLLAGGLNEQFF.